This T cell receptor (beta chain) was recorded in a study of T cell responses to AZD1222 COVID-19 vaccine. About the research overall: Analyses pooled second doses at about 4 or about 12 weeks. Study observations and caveats: Possibly, clonal diversity was underestimated; donors were largely white British and included more females. Repertoires in all cases were sampled only once the peak T cell response had passed. When two AZD1222 doses had been given, Spike-specific TCR breadth and depth rose.

TCRdb's copy holds only in-frame clones and misses some; the assay was immunoSEQ multiplex PCR. Of 200,000 or so clones in the sample, approximately 86% were seen once. Germline V gene lookup returns CDR1 DFQATT and CDR2 SNEGSKA (reference sequence). The CDR3 extends over 11 amino acids. V lost 6 bases and J lost 3, with 9 bases in between. This clone was detected once. Its specificity is not known. This TCR derives from an adult in good health. The chain carries TRBV20-1 and TRBJ2-7; maybe TRBD1 (5 bases). Sequences were derived from peripheral blood, sampled on day 0 of AZD1222 vaccination. This CDR3 is CSALRGYEQYF. The CDR3 DNA sequence: TGCAGTGCCCTAAGGGGCTACGAGCAGTACTTC.